This TCR beta chain derives from a study of T cell changes during pregnancy in multiple sclerosis. Sequenced by immunoSEQ multiplex PCR; TCRdb stores in-frame clones only, minus some. This table holds 25,000 to 35,000 clones, around 88% found once. Trimming cost V 7 bases and J 9 bases, with 10 bases left between them. There are 12 residues in the CDR3. CDR1 SGHTA and CDR2 FQGNSA come from the germline V gene. The rearrangement links TRBV7-2 to TRBJ1-6; D possibly corresponds to TRBD1 (5 bases). This TCR came from a female donor in good health, enrolled as a control in a pregnancy study. The source was CD4+ T cells from peripheral blood mononuclear cells, collected in the first trimester of pregnancy. Here the CDR3 DNA reads TGTGCCAGCACCCCGGGGGGTTCACCCCTCCACTTT. Translating gives CASTPGGSPLHF.